This T cell receptor (beta chain) was sequenced in a study of chemoradiotherapy in HPV16-positive cancers. The repertoire was sequenced with immunoSEQ multiplex PCR; TCRdb's copy has only in-frame clones and lacks some. The table has about 68,000 clones, roughly 90% seen once. The CDR3 is 16 amino acids. Unmatched junction bases numbered 14, after V lost 1 base and J lost 8 bases. Germline CDR1 and CDR2: GTSNPN and SVGIG (reference sequence). The chain employs TRBV30 and TRBJ1-2; 9 bases fit TRBD1. This material consisted of blood, taken from a patient who underwent chemoradiotherapy. The sequence was obtained from a human donor with HPV-associated anogenital cancer. For the CDR3, the DNA is TGTGCCTGGAGTGCCGGTCCGATACAGGGGGCGCGGGGCTACACCTTC. Its protein product is CAWSAGPIQGARGYTF.